The clone carrying this TCR beta chain was counted only a few times. Sample-barcoded 5' priming and a J-beta primer mix drove a second PCR of about 7 to 12 cycles. Every cDNA molecule bore a tag from a template-switch adaptor containing 12 random nucleotides. MiXCR was run by TCRdb on the 5' RACE reads, yielding one entry per CDR3 protein. This sample yields around 1,000,000 distinct CDR3 sequences, of which 25% are seen a single time; 0.65% to 0.75% belongs to the top ten. Per the germline V gene, CDR1 is LGHDT and CDR2 is YNNKEL (reference sequence). Trimming shortened V by 0 bases and J by 8 bases, and 12 bases separated the two germline ends. The CDR3 covers 14 residues. This record belongs to a study of blood T cells in healthy people across ages. The data were also submitted as part of a second study, on T cells of mothers and their children. That work states: Whatever RNA was extracted went entirely into cDNA synthesis, at around 1.6 ug per 15 ul. Each child gave a few million TCR beta CDR3 reads (each mother, over 8.5 million).

This TCR was recovered from a girl aged 2-9 years in good health. The sequencing input was blood. This rearrangement joins TRBV3-1 to TRBJ2-3; D unresolved. CDR3 residues: CASSQDSRVATQYF. CDR3 DNA sequence: TGTGCCAGCAGCCAAGATTCGCGTGTTGCTACGCAGTATTTT.